Listed here are 30 T cell receptor beta chains from one sample, sequenced in a study of cytomegalovirus exposure and HLA in healthy donors. The primer mix had 60 Vbeta and 13 Jbeta primers. Clones were read by immunoSEQ multiplex PCR, and TCRdb kept only the in-frame ones, dropping some. The sample shows some 140,000 clones, roughly three quarters of them seen only once. Sequences were obtained from PBMCs. These receptors all stem from a man under 40 in good health and CMV-seronegative.

The rearrangement uses TRBV14 and TRBJ1-1; D may be TRBD1 (6 bases). Trimming took 6 bases from V and 3 from J, leaving 11 bases between them. Germline loops: CDR1 SGHDN, CDR2 FVKESK. This CDR3 comprises 13 residues. The CDR3 DNA reads TGTGCCAGCAGGATCAGGGGAGACACTGAAGCTTTCTTT. Translated, it gives CASRIRGDTEAFF.

In its sample, this clone was seen a few times. The rearrangement joins TRBV10-1 to TRBJ1-2, with unresolved D. There are 13 residues in the CDR3. V was pared by 4 bases and J by 7 bases, with 13 bases between. Germline values: CDR1 WNHNN, CDR2 SYGVQD (reference sequence). CDR3: CASSASAAAGYTF. The CDR3 bases are TGCGCCAGCAGTGCGAGTGCGGCAGCTGGCTACACCTTC.

The chain is built from TRBV28 and TRBJ2-1, with D maybe TRBD1 (6 bases). The CDR3 length is 14 residues. Germline V gene sequence: CDR1 MDHEN, CDR2 SYDVKM. V shed 4 bases and J shed 4 bases, with 11 bases lying between them. Here the CDR3 DNA reads TGTGCCAGCAGTTGGCAGGGGAATTACAATGAGCAGTTCTTC. Translating gives CASSWQGNYNEQFF.

This clone was detected only a few times. The V gene is TRBV5-1, the J gene TRBJ2-7, with 8 bases that match TRBD1. Per the germline V gene, CDR1 is SGHRS and CDR2 is YFSETQ. This CDR3 region has 14 residues. With 4 bases clipped from V and 1 base from J, the junction kept 4 bases outside the gene matches. The CDR3 nucleotides read TGCGCCAGCAGCACTGACAGGGGTTCCTACGAGCAGTACTTC. It codes for CASSTDRGSYEQYF.

This clone was counted a single time. CDR3 DNA: TGTGCCAGCAGCTTGAGACTAGCGGTGCGCACAGATACGCAGTATTTT. This sequence encodes CASSLRLAVRTDTQYF. V gene TRBV5-4 combines with J gene TRBJ2-3; 9 bases are a match to TRBD2. Germline V gene lookup returns CDR1 SGHNT and CDR2 YYREEE (reference sequence). The CDR3 consists of 16 residues. V lost 1 base to trimming and J lost 1 base; unmatched junction nucleotides: 4.

The chain combines TRBV19 with TRBJ2-6, with D possibly matching TRBD1 (5 bases). The CDR3 extends over 16 amino acids. Trimming stripped 6 bases from V and 2 bases from J, with 14 bases between. The V gene's germline CDR1 is LNHDA and CDR2 SQIVND (reference sequence). This chain's CDR3 is CASSRKPGTGANVLTF. Here the CDR3 DNA reads TGTGCCAGTAGCAGAAAACCAGGGACTGGGGCCAACGTCCTGACTTTC.

This clone was recorded a few times. DNA of the CDR3: TGTGCCAGCAGCTTGTATAGCTACAATCAGCCCCAGCATTTT. It encodes CASSLYSYNQPQHF. The chain links TRBV5-6 to TRBJ1-5; D gene uncertain. V was trimmed by 1 base and J by 3 bases, leaving 8 bases between them. The CDR3 runs 14 residues. The germline gives CDR1 SGHDT, CDR2 YYEEEE.

This chain joins TRBV5-4 and TRBJ1-1; 7 bases agree with TRBD1. V shed 3 bases and J 1 base; nucleotides not matched to a gene: 0. CDR3 size: 13 residues. Germline CDR1 and CDR2: SGHNT and YYREEE (reference sequence). In nucleotides, the CDR3 is TGTGCCAGCAGCTGGGACAGGAACACTGAAGCTTTCTTT. This codes for CASSWDRNTEAFF.

J is TRBJ1-1 and V is TRBV27; 9 bases line up with TRBD1. The J segment lost 4 bases and the V segment lost 4 bases, leaving 4 bases of the junction unmatched. The CDR3 covers 14 residues. Germline V gives CDR1 MNHEY, CDR2 SMNVEV (reference sequence). The DNA for the CDR3 is TGTGCCAGCAGTTGGGGACAGGGCACCACTGAAGCTTTCTTT. It is translated as CASSWGQGTTEAFF.

The gene calls are TRBV28 and TRBJ1-1, with D perhaps TRBD1 (5 bases). Trimming stripped 0 bases from V and 4 bases from J, with 9 bases between. CDR1 MDHEN and CDR2 SYDVKM come from the germline V gene. The CDR3 loop spans 14 amino acids. The chain's CDR3 is CASSLWYRITEAFF. The CDR3 nucleotides are TGTGCCAGCAGTTTATGGTACAGGATCACTGAAGCTTTCTTT.

V gene TRBV28 combines with J gene TRBJ2-1, with 9 positions matching TRBD2. Germline V gene lookup returns CDR1 MDHEN and CDR2 SYDVKM. Trimming at V came to 4 bases and at J to 7 bases, leaving 8 bases not matched to a gene. The CDR3 has 15 residues. CDR3 in DNA: TGTGCCAGCAGTTCCACGGCGGGAGGGTTAAATGAGCAGTTCTTC. Translated, it gives CASSSTAGGLNEQFF.

V and J are TRBV6-6 and TRBJ2-7; 7 bases are shared with TRBD1. After removal of 0 bases from V and 3 bases from J, the junction contained 2 bases not matched to a gene. Germline-derived CDR1 and CDR2 are MNHNY and SVGAGI (reference sequence). The CDR3 runs 14 residues. The CDR3 reads CASSYSGTDYEQYF. The CDR3 DNA is TGTGCCAGCAGTTACTCTGGGACAGACTACGAGCAGTACTTC.

The gene calls are TRBV10-3 and TRBJ2-7; 14 nucleotides agree with TRBD2. CDR3 length: 18 amino acids. The germline CDR1 and CDR2 sequences are ENHRY and SYGVKD. V lost 0 bases, J lost 1 base, and 5 bases stayed unmatched. The CDR3 loop is CAISESGTSGSFSYEQYF. CDR3 nucleotides: TGTGCCATCAGTGAGTCGGGGACTAGCGGGAGTTTTTCCTACGAGCAGTACTTC.

The chain joins TRBV7-2 to TRBJ2-1; 9 nucleotides match TRBD2. The CDR3 is 15 residues long. Per germline, CDR1 SGHTA and CDR2 FQGNSA. The trim removed 3 bases at V and 2 bases at J, leaving 2 bases unmatched. CDR3 residues: CASSLLAGAYNEQFF. CDR3 DNA sequence: TGTGCCAGCAGCTTGTTAGCGGGAGCCTACAATGAGCAGTTCTTC.

The rearrangement links TRBV4-1 to TRBJ2-3, with TRBD2 matching over 8 bases. Germline loops: CDR1 MGHRA, CDR2 YSYEKL. This CDR3 is 16 amino acids long. The V and J ends lost 5 bases and 0 bases, in that order; junction bases with no gene match: 7. CDR3 sequence: CASSFSLAESTDTQYF. Here the CDR3 DNA reads TGCGCCAGCAGCTTCTCACTAGCGGAGAGCACAGATACGCAGTATTTT.

The gene calls are TRBV10-3 and TRBJ2-3, with 8 bases lining up with TRBD2. This CDR3 region has 15 residues. V dropped 4 bases and J dropped 6; count of bases not matched to a gene: 9. CDR1 ENHRY and CDR2 SYGVKD come from the germline V gene. The chain's CDR3 is CAISGAGGVSDTQYF. Written as DNA, the CDR3 is TGTGCCATCAGTGGGGCGGGGGGAGTTTCTGATACGCAGTATTTT.

There are a few counts of this clone. The V call is TRBV7-2, the J call TRBJ1-1; D gene uncertain. Germline CDR1 reads SGHTA; CDR2 reads FQGNSA. This CDR3 has 14 residues. Trimming removed 1 base from V and 0 bases from J, with 6 bases in between. In DNA form, the CDR3 reads TGTGCCAGCAGCTTAGGGTCGGTGAACACTGAAGCTTTCTTT. This gives the protein CASSLGSVNTEAFF.

The DNA of the CDR3 is TGTGCCTCCGACAGGGGAGGGACTAGCGGGAGCGGCGAGCAGTACTTC. Translation gives CASDRGGTSGSGEQYF. V gene TRBV30 combines with J gene TRBJ2-7; TRBD2 aligns across 14 bases. V lost 7 bases, J lost 6 bases, and 14 bases stayed unmatched. The CDR3 totals 16 residues. Germline V gene sequence: CDR1 GTSNPN, CDR2 SVGIG (reference sequence). Complete variable domain (other parts from reference TRBV30 and TRBJ2-7): SQTIHQWPATLVQPVGSPLSLECTVEGTSNPNLYWYRQAAGRGLQLLFYSVGIGQISSEVPQNLSASRPQDRQFILSSKKLLLSDSGFYLCASDRGGTSGSGEQYFGPGTRLTVT.

The rearrangement uses TRBV4-1 and TRBJ1-5; D ambiguous. The CDR3 consists of 13 residues. V was clipped by 2 bases and J by 4 bases, with 6 bases between them. Per germline, CDR1 MGHRA and CDR2 YSYEKL. CDR3 DNA sequence: TGCGCCAGCAGCCAAAATACTAATCAGCCCCAGCATTTT. As protein: CASSQNTNQPQHF.

The chain employs TRBV2 and TRBJ2-7, with D tentatively TRBD2 (6 bases). The CDR3 loop spans 14 amino acids. V shed 3 bases and J shed 7 bases, with 16 bases lying between them. The germline CDR1 and CDR2 sequences are SNHLY and FYNNEI. For the CDR3, the DNA is TGTGCCAGCAGTGATTTTTCGGGAGTGGGGGAGCAGTACTTC. This translates into CASSDFSGVGEQYF.

V is TRBV28 and J is TRBJ2-3; 11 bases are a match to TRBD2. This CDR3 region has 19 residues. Losses at the gene ends were 3 bases for V and 0 bases for J; bases not matched to a gene: 11. Germline loops: CDR1 MDHEN, CDR2 SYDVKM. CDR3: CASSFPKGGLAVSTDTQYF. CDR3 coding DNA: TGTGCCAGCAGTTTCCCAAAGGGGGGACTAGCGGTTAGCACAGATACGCAGTATTTT.

This rearrangement joins TRBV10-3 to TRBJ2-2; no clear D gene. CDR1 and CDR2 from the germline V gene are ENHRY and SYGVKD. V lost 1 base to trimming and J lost 2 bases, with 11 bases between them. The CDR3 loop spans 16 amino acids. The CDR3: CAISELTDSNTGELFF. CDR3 nucleotide sequence: TGTGCCATCAGTGAGTTGACCGATAGCAACACCGGGGAGCTGTTTTTT.

In DNA, the CDR3 is TGCGCCAGCAGCCAACTTATGGCGGGGGCCGGAAATGAAAAACTGTTTTTT. Its translation: CASSQLMAGAGNEKLFF. The chain joins TRBV4-3 to TRBJ1-4, with D possibly being TRBD1 (6 bases). CDR3 length: 17 residues. The ends were cut back, 2 bases at V and 5 bases at J, with 18 bases in the middle. Germline V gene lookup returns CDR1 LGHNA and CDR2 YSLEER.

This clone was detected a few times. At one boundary the junction diverges from the germline segment, which might be a read error. J is TRBJ2-3 and V is TRBV7-9, with D unclear. This CDR3 contains 13 residues. Per the germline V gene, CDR1 is SEHNR and CDR2 is FQNEAQ (reference sequence). The CDR3 loop reads CSSSSTSTDTQYF. In DNA form, the CDR3 reads TGTTCCAGCAGCTCAACTAGCACAGATACGCAGTATTTT.

A few counts support this clone. This chain uses TRBV7-9 with TRBJ2-3; 7 positions agree with TRBD1. CDR3 length: 15 amino acids. Germline V CDR1 and CDR2: SEHNR, FQNEAQ (reference sequence). V dropped 7 bases and J dropped 0; count of bases not matched to a gene: 7. CDR3 sequence reads: CASTVQGKSTDTQYF. In DNA form, the CDR3 reads TGTGCCAGCACCGTACAGGGGAAGAGCACAGATACGCAGTATTTT. The entire variable domain, with the rest obtained from reference TRBV7-9 and TRBJ2-3, is as follows: DTGVSQNPRHKITKRGQNVTFRCDPISEHNRLYWYRQTLGQGPEFLTYFQNEAQLEKSRLLSDRFSAERPKGSFSTLEIQRTEQGDSAMYLCASTVQGKSTDTQYFGPGTRLTVL.

This clone was seen a few times. For the CDR3, the DNA is TGTGCCAGCAGCTCAAGGCGGCTAGCGGGAGCGGGGGAGCAGTTCTTC. This translates into CASSSRRLAGAGEQFF. The gene calls are TRBV7-8 and TRBJ2-1, with 10 nucleotides matching TRBD2. V shed 4 bases, J shed 10 bases, and the junction held 13 bases outside the gene matches. CDR3 length: 16 residues. CDR1 and CDR2 from the germline V gene are SGHVS and FQNEAQ.

The V call is TRBV19, the J call TRBJ2-2, with D possibly TRBD2 on 5 matching bases. This CDR3 spans 13 amino acids. The germline V gene encodes CDR1 LNHDA and CDR2 SQIVND (reference sequence). The V and J ends lost 6 bases and 7 bases respectively, with 12 bases between them. CDR3 DNA sequence: TGTGCCAGTAGCAGGAGGCGGAACGGGGAGCTGTTTTTT. Protein: CASSRRRNGELFF. Drawing the rest from reference TRBV19 and TRBJ2-2, the complete variable domain is DGGITQSPKYLFRKEGQNVTLSCEQNLNHDAMYWYRQDPGQGLRLIYYSQIVNDFQKGDIAEGYSVSREKKESFPLTVTSAQKNPTAFYLCASSRRRNGELFFGEGSRLTVL.

As regards this clone: Other DNA sequences within the sample encode an identical CDR3. The J gene is TRBJ1-1, the V gene TRBV6-6, with 8 bases matching TRBD1. J lost 6 bases, V lost 6 bases, and 3 bases had no gene match. The CDR3 is 12 residues long. Germline CDR1 is MNHNY and CDR2 is SVGAGI (reference sequence). The chain's CDR3 is CASRSQGAEAFF. As DNA, the CDR3 is TGTGCCAGCAGATCACAGGGGGCTGAAGCTTTCTTT.

This chain connects TRBV7-6 to TRBJ2-3; D is uncertain. This CDR3 has 14 amino acids. V dropped 3 bases and J dropped 0 bases, with 7 bases sitting between them. Germline assignment: CDR1 SGHVS and CDR2 FNYEAQ. CDR3 residues: CASSFTTSTDTQYF. DNA for the CDR3: TGTGCCAGCAGCTTCACAACCAGCACAGATACGCAGTATTTT. The whole variable domain, filled in from reference TRBV7-6 and TRBJ2-3, reads GAGVSQSPRYKVTKRGQDVALRCDPISGHVSLYWYRQALGQGPEFLTYFNYEAQQDKSGLPNDRFSAERPEGSISTLTIQRTEQRDSAMYRCASSFTTSTDTQYFGPGTRLTVL.

This chain uses TRBV4-1 with TRBJ2-1; 12 nucleotides match TRBD2. The CDR3 consists of 16 residues. Germline CDR1 is MGHRA and CDR2 is YSYEKL. Germline trimming cut 0 bases from V and 4 bases from J; bases unmatched to any gene: 1. The CDR3 here is CASSQDGLAGYNEQFF. The CDR3 DNA is TGCGCCAGCAGCCAAGATGGACTAGCGGGATACAATGAGCAGTTCTTC.